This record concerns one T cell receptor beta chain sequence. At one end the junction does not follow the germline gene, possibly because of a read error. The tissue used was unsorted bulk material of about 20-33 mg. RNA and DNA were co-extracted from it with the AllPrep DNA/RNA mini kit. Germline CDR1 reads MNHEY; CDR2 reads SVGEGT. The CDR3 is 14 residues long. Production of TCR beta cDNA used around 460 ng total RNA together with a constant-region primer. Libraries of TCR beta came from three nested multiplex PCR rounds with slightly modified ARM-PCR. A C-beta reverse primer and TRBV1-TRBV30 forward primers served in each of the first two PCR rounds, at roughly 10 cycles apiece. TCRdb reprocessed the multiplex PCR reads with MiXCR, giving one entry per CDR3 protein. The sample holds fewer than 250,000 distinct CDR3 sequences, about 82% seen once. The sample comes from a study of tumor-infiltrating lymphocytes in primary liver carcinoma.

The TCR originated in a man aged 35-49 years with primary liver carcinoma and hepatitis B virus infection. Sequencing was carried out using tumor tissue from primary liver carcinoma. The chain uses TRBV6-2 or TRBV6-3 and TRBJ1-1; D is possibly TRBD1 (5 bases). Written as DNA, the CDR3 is TGTGCCAGGAGTTATTCCGCAGGGCTCACTGACGCTTTCTTT. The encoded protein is CARSYSAGLTDAFF.